This TCR beta chain was found in a study of T cell changes during pregnancy in multiple sclerosis. Sequencing was performed with immunoSEQ multiplex PCR; in TCRdb, only in-frame clones are kept and a portion is missing. The sample holds approximately 44,000 clones; about 90% are singletons and the top ten take roughly 0.52%. This CDR3 comprises 14 residues. Germline trimming cut 0 bases from V and 4 bases from J; bases unmatched to any gene: 2. Germline CDR1 is LNHNV and CDR2 is YYDKDF (reference sequence). The chain combines TRBV15 with TRBJ1-1; 7 bases agree with TRBD1. The clonotype originates from a female donor with multiple sclerosis, enrolled in a pregnancy study. The sequences come from CD4+ T cells from peripheral blood mononuclear cells, collected in the third trimester of pregnancy. The CDR3 DNA reads as TGTGCCACCAGCAGAGAAACAGGGGCCACTGAAGCTTTCTTT. This translates into CATSRETGATEAFF.